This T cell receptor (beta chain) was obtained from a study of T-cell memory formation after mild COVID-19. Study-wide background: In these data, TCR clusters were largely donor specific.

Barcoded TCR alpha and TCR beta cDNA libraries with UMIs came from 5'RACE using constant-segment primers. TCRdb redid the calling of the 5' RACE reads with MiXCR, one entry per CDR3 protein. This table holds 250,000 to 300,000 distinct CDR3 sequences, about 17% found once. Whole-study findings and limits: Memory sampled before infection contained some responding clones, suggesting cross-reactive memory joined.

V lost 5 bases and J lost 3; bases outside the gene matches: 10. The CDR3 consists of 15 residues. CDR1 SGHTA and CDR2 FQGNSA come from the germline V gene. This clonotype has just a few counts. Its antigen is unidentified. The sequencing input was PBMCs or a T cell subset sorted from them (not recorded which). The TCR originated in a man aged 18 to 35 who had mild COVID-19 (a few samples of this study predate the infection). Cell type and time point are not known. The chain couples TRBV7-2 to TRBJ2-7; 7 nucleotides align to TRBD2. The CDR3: CASSLGGGPRYEQYV. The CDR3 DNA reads TGTGCCAGCAGCCTGGGGGGGGGTCCCCGCTACGAGCAGTACGTC.